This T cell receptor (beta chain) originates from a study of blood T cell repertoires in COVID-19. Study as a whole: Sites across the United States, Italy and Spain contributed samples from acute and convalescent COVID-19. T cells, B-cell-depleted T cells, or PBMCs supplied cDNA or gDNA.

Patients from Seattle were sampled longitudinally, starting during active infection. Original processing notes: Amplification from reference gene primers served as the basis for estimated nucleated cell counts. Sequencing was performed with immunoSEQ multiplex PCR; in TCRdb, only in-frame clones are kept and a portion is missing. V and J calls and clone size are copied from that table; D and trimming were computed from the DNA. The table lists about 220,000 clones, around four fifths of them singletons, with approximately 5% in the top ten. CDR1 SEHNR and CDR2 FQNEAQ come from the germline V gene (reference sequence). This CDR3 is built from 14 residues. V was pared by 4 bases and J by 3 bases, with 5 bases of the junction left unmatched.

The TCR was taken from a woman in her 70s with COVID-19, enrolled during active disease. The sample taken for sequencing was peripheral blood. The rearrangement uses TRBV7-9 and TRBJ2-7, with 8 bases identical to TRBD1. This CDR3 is CASSSRQGIYEQYF. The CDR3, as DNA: TGTGCCAGCAGCTCCAGACAGGGGATCTACGAGCAGTACTTC.